The 27 T cell receptor beta chains in this list originate from one sample, sequenced in a study of blood T cell repertoires in COVID-19. Produced via immunoSEQ multiplex PCR; TCRdb's table is partial and in-frame only. This table holds a few hundred thousand clones, around 89% found once. Sequencing was done on a sample of PBMCs or T cells enriched from blood (not recorded which). The receptor source for this set is a woman aged 40 to 49 who had recovered from COVID-19.

The chain employs TRBV29-1 and TRBJ2-7, with unresolved D. The CDR3 spans 13 residues. Trimming shortened V by 4 bases and J by 0 bases, and 10 bases separated the two germline ends. Per germline, CDR1 SQVTM and CDR2 ANQGSEA. The CDR3 loop reads CSVVRLDSYEQYF. CDR3 nucleotide sequence: TGCAGCGTTGTAAGGCTAGACTCCTACGAGCAGTACTTC.

The chain joins TRBV4-2 to TRBJ2-7; 16 bases map to TRBD2. Germline V CDR1 and CDR2: LGHNA, YNFKEQ. V shed 3 bases and J 0 bases; nucleotides not matched to a gene: 5. The CDR3 sequence is 18 residues long. This chain's CDR3 is CASSHTGLAGGYSYEQYF. The CDR3 DNA reads TGTGCCAGCAGCCATACGGGACTAGCGGGGGGGTACTCCTACGAGCAGTACTTC.

A single count supports this clone. This chain uses TRBV10-3 with TRBJ1-2, with 7 nucleotides matching TRBD1. The CDR3 has 10 amino acids. With 9 bases clipped from V and 6 bases from J, the junction kept 1 base outside the gene matches. CDR1 is ENHRY, CDR2 SYGVKD, per germline. The CDR3 region has the DNA TGTGCCATTGGGACAGATGGCTACACCTTC. It specifies CAIGTDGYTF.

The chain couples TRBV7-8 to TRBJ2-2, with D hard to call. The CDR3 spans 14 residues. Germline loops: CDR1 SGHVS, CDR2 FQNEAQ. Trimming pared 5 bases from V and 4 bases from J, leaving 11 bases between. The CDR3 loop is CASSRFLSTGELFF. CDR3 DNA: TGTGCCAGCAGCCGTTTTCTTTCCACCGGGGAGCTGTTTTTT.

The chain couples TRBV7-3 to TRBJ2-2; no definite D call. Germline CDR1 and CDR2: SGHTA and FQGTGA. The ends were cut back, 1 base at V and 4 bases at J, with 10 bases in the middle. This CDR3 comprises 15 residues. Here the CDR3 reads CASSLISSGTGELFF. CDR3 nucleotide sequence: TGTGCCAGCAGCTTAATAAGTTCGGGCACCGGGGAGCTGTTTTTT.

V is TRBV24-1 and J is TRBJ2-3; 8 bases line up with TRBD1. Germline V gene lookup returns CDR1 KGHDR and CDR2 SFDVKD. The CDR3 totals 16 residues. J was trimmed by 0 bases and V by 4 bases; bases with no gene match: 5. CDR3 residues: CATSDLDRGSTDTQYF. The DNA of the CDR3 is TGTGCCACCAGTGACCTAGACAGGGGTAGCACAGATACGCAGTATTTT.

This clone has just one count. The chain is built from TRBV12-3 or TRBV12-4 and TRBJ2-3; D is undetermined. The CDR3 is made up of 13 amino acids. Trimming took 5 bases from V and 3 from J, leaving 9 bases between them. The CDR3, as DNA: TGTGCCAGCAGTCCCGGGTTTACAGATACGCAGTATTTT. As protein: CASSPGFTDTQYF.

The gene calls are TRBV28 and TRBJ2-5; TRBD1 aligns across 7 bases. Per germline, CDR1 MDHEN and CDR2 SYDVKM. Trimming cost V 6 bases and J 5 bases; bases outside gene matches: 6. This CDR3 contains 13 residues. This CDR3 is CASSPGTAETQYF. The DNA of the CDR3 is TGTGCCAGCAGCCCCGGGACAGCCGAGACCCAGTACTTC.

The chain joins TRBV10-2 to TRBJ1-5; no clear D gene. V was shortened by 6 bases and J by 5 bases, with 8 bases between the two germline ends. Germline lookup yields CDR1 WSHSY and CDR2 SAAADI. The CDR3 covers 12 residues. CDR3 residues: CASSPIDQPQHF. The CDR3 DNA reads as TGCGCCAGCAGCCCCATTGATCAGCCCCAGCATTTT.

V gene TRBV6-2 or TRBV6-3 combines with J gene TRBJ2-7; D is undetermined. The CDR3 contains 16 residues. Germline CDR1 and CDR2: MNHEY and SVGEGT. Trimming removed 3 bases from V and 0 bases from J, with 15 bases in between. The chain's CDR3 is CASSYNYGAPSYEQYF. CDR3 in DNA: TGTGCCAGCAGTTATAACTACGGAGCGCCCTCCTACGAGCAGTACTTC.

This chain joins TRBV27 and TRBJ1-3, with D maybe TRBD1 (5 bases). The CDR3 spans 17 residues. Trimming cost V 6 bases and J 4 bases, with 22 bases left between them. Per the germline V gene, CDR1 is MNHEY and CDR2 is SMNVEV (reference sequence). For the CDR3, the DNA is TGTGCCAGCAGCCCTAATATCGGGGGGGTAGGGGGAAACACCATATATTTT. Its translation: CASSPNIGGVGGNTIYF.

The chain carries TRBV28 and TRBJ1-4; TRBD1 is a possible D gene (6 bases). Trimming stripped 9 bases from V and 8 bases from J, with 22 bases between. This CDR3 is 15 amino acids long. Germline assignment: CDR1 MDHEN and CDR2 SYDVKM. The CDR3 DNA reads TGTGCCAGTTCTCCCCCAGGGGATTTTTACGAAAAACTGTTTTTT. It is translated as CASSPPGDFYEKLFF. The whole variable domain, filled in from reference TRBV28 and TRBJ1-4, reads DVKVTQSSRYLVKRTGEKVFLECVQDMDHENMFWYRQDPGLGLRLIYFSYDVKMKEKGDIPEGYSVSREKKERFSLILESASTNQTSMYLCASSPPGDFYEKLFFGSGTQLSVL.

The chain links TRBV30 to TRBJ1-6; TRBD1 matches at 7 bases. Germline V gene sequence: CDR1 GTSNPN, CDR2 SVGIG (reference sequence). With V trimmed by 2 bases and J by 9 bases, 10 bases remained unmatched. The CDR3 sequence is 15 residues long. In nucleotides, the CDR3 is TGTGCCTGGAGTATAATGACAGGGATAGTTTCACCCCTCCACTTT. It encodes CAWSIMTGIVSPLHF.

J is TRBJ2-1 and V is TRBV7-3; possible D gene TRBD2, 6 bases. Germline V gene data show CDR1 as SGHTA and CDR2 as FQGTGA. This CDR3 contains 13 residues. Deletions cut 4 bases from V and 7 bases from J, with 11 bases between. The CDR3 DNA follows: TGTGCCAGCAGCTACGGGGGAAGGAATGAGCAGTTCTTC. It translates to CASSYGGRNEQFF.

The chain combines TRBV5-5 with TRBJ2-5; D gene unclear. Trimming took 2 bases from V and 1 from J, leaving 9 bases between them. This CDR3 has 14 amino acids. CDR1 is SGHKS and CDR2 is YYEKEE in the germline V gene (reference sequence). In DNA form, the CDR3 reads TGTGCCAGCAGCTTATCTGGCCTCCAAGAGACCCAGTACTTC. Protein product: CASSLSGLQETQYF.

V is TRBV9 and J is TRBJ2-7; the match to TRBD1 covers 7 bases. This CDR3 is built from 15 residues. J lost 3 bases, V lost 0 bases, and 6 bases had no gene match. Germline CDR1 is SGDLS and CDR2 is YYNGEE. CDR3: CASSVGQGNYYEQYF. The CDR3 DNA follows: TGTGCCAGCAGCGTAGGACAGGGAAACTACTACGAGCAGTACTTC.

This clone has only a few counts. The chain has TRBV10-3 and TRBJ2-7; tentatively, D is TRBD1 (5 bases). CDR3 length equals 13 residues. Trimming took 3 bases from V and 11 from J, leaving 17 bases between them. Germline CDR1 and CDR2: ENHRY and SYGVKD. Here the CDR3 DNA reads TGTGCCATCAGTGACGCCCGTAAGGCAGGGAAGTACTTC. Encoded protein: CAISDARKAGKYF.

Note on this clone: The sample carries other DNA sequences with the same CDR3. This chain joins TRBV7-3 and TRBJ2-1; 9 bases align to TRBD2. The germline V gene encodes CDR1 SGHTA and CDR2 FQGTGA. With 2 bases clipped from V and 2 bases from J, the junction kept 1 base outside the gene matches. There are 15 residues in the CDR3. CDR3 residues: CASSLAGGPYNEQFF. As DNA, the CDR3 is TGTGCCAGCAGCTTAGCGGGGGGGCCCTACAATGAGCAGTTCTTC.

J is TRBJ2-7 and V is TRBV29-1, with 11 nucleotides matching TRBD2. Losses at the gene ends were 8 bases for V and 7 bases for J; bases not matched to a gene: 22. The CDR3 extends over 17 amino acids. Germline V CDR1 and CDR2: SQVTM, ANQGSEA. The CDR3 DNA reads TGCAGCACCGCCGAGGGGCTTAGCGGGAGGGCATGGTTGGAGCAGTACTTC. This sequence encodes CSTAEGLSGRAWLEQYF.

This sequence joins TRBV19 and TRBJ2-7; 9 bases are a match to TRBD1. This CDR3 has 15 residues. V was clipped by 2 bases and J by 5 bases; unmatched bases: 7. The germline gives CDR1 LNHDA, CDR2 SQIVND (reference sequence). DNA of the CDR3: TGTGCCAGTAGTATAAGGGGGACAGGGCGGGACGAGCAGTACTTC. It yields the protein CASSIRGTGRDEQYF.

The chain uses TRBV2 and TRBJ1-1, with 11 positions matching TRBD1. CDR1 SNHLY and CDR2 FYNNEI come from the germline V gene. The V segment lost 7 bases and the J segment 4 bases; nucleotides outside the gene matches: 2. The CDR3 has 13 residues. This chain's CDR3 is CASMGQGVTEAFF. The CDR3 DNA follows: TGTGCCAGCATGGGACAGGGGGTCACTGAAGCTTTCTTT. The whole variable domain, filled in from reference TRBV2 and TRBJ1-1, reads EPEVTQTPSHQVTQMGQEVILRCVPISNHLYFYWYRQILGQKVEFLVSFYNNEISEKSEIFDDQFSVERPDGSNFTLKIRSTKLEDSAMYFCASMGQGVTEAFFGQGTRLTVV.

CDR3 sequence: CSVVDTAGSGQFF. The CDR3 DNA is TGCAGCGTTGTAGATACGGCGGGGTCCGGGCAGTTCTTC. The rearrangement links TRBV29-1 to TRBJ2-1; D is perhaps TRBD2 (6 bases). V was cut by 4 bases and J by 12 bases, with 19 bases left in between. The CDR3 sequence is 13 residues long. CDR1 is SQVTM, CDR2 ANQGSEA, per germline.

The chain couples TRBV21-1 to TRBJ1-6; TRBD1 was called by the table and not checked on the DNA. TRBV21-1 is a pseudogene locus. The CDR3 is 19 residues long. CDR3 DNA sequence: TGTGCCAGCAGCAAAACGGGACGGGGTCAGGGGGCTTGCCGTTCACCCCTCCACTTT. It specifies CASSKTGRGQGACRSPLHF.

The gene calls are TRBV6-5 and TRBJ2-3; a weak D match, TRBD2 (6 bases). V was shortened by 8 bases and J by 4 bases, with 16 bases between the two germline ends. Germline V gene sequence: CDR1 MNHEY, CDR2 SVGAGI. The CDR3 totals 14 residues. The CDR3 here is CASGAGSPPDTQYF. CDR3 nucleotides: TGTGCCAGCGGGGCGGGATCCCCCCCAGATACGCAGTATTTT.

The rearrangement uses TRBV11-3 and TRBJ2-7; TRBD2 agrees at 9 bases. Germline CDR1 and CDR2: SGHNT and YENEEA. The CDR3 has 15 amino acids. The V gene end was trimmed by 1 base and the J gene end by 4 bases; junction bases not matched to a gene: 5. The CDR3 DNA follows: TGTGCCAGCAGCTTAGTAGCGGGAGTAGGGTACGAGCAGTACTTC. Amino acids: CASSLVAGVGYEQYF.

V is TRBV30 and J is TRBJ2-1; TRBD2 is a possible D gene (5 bases). Germline V lookup: CDR1 GTSNPN, CDR2 SVGIG (reference sequence). Deletions cut 2 bases from V and 0 bases from J, with 11 bases between. The CDR3 contains 15 residues. The CDR3 DNA reads TGTGCCTGGAGTTTTTCGGGGTACTCCTACAATGAGCAGTTCTTC. Its translation is CAWSFSGYSYNEQFF.

This sequence joins TRBV25-1 and TRBJ1-4; D gene uncertain. In germline, CDR1 is MGHDK, CDR2 SYGVNS. V was cut by 7 bases and J by 7 bases, with 19 bases left in between. The CDR3 sequence is 15 residues long. CDR3 residues: CASMPGGRPTEKLFF. CDR3 DNA: TGTGCCAGCATGCCGGGAGGACGTCCGACTGAAAAACTGTTTTTT.